The 18 T cell receptor beta chains given below trace back to one sample, sequenced in a study of cytomegalovirus exposure and HLA in healthy donors. The PCR was carried out with 60 Vbeta primers and 13 Jbeta primers. Assay: immunoSEQ multiplex PCR; the TCRdb copy retains only in-frame clones and omits some. The repertoire consists of about 140,000 clones, with over 60% occurring once and the leading ten covering 1.5% to 2%. The sample taken for sequencing was PBMCs. The receptors stem from a female donor in good health and CMV-seronegative.

This clone has a single count. The chain links TRBV6-4 to TRBJ2-3, with D possibly TRBD1 on 5 matching bases. V dropped 3 bases and J dropped 2 bases, with 9 bases sitting between them. The CDR3 spans 14 residues. Looked up from germline, CDR1 is MRHNA and CDR2 is SNTAGT. Written as DNA, the CDR3 is TGTGCCAGCAGTGAGGGGCCGCACACAGATACGCAGTATTTT. It specifies CASSEGPHTDTQYF.

The rearrangement uses TRBV5-1 and TRBJ1-1; D perhaps matches TRBD1 (6 bases). The V gene's germline CDR1 is SGHRS and CDR2 YFSETQ. Trimming took 2 bases from V and 4 from J, leaving 15 bases between them. This CDR3 has 15 amino acids. The CDR3 sequence is CASSFGGGGSTEAFF. The CDR3 DNA sequence: TGCGCCAGCAGCTTTGGGGGAGGGGGTAGCACTGAAGCTTTCTTT.

The rearrangement links TRBV16 to TRBJ2-1, with 9 bases identical to TRBD2. The trim removed 5 bases at V and 1 base at J, leaving 15 bases unmatched. The CDR3 consists of 19 residues. Germline-derived CDR1 and CDR2 are KGHSY and FQNENV. CDR3 bases: TGTGCCAGCAGCTATAGCAATGTATTAGCGGGGGATTCCTACAATGAGCAGTTCTTC. Translation gives CASSYSNVLAGDSYNEQFF.

The chain joins TRBV7-5 to TRBJ2-3; the listed D gene, TRBD1, was not tested against the DNA. TRBV7-5 is a pseudogene. The CDR3 runs to 17 residues. The CDR3 DNA follows: TGTGCCAGAAGCTTCGCCTGGAGGACAGATTTTAAAGATACGCAGTATTTT. Translating gives CARSFAWRTDFKDTQYF.

The chain recombines TRBV19 with TRBJ2-7; no clear D. Germline lookup yields CDR1 LNHDA and CDR2 SQIVND (reference sequence). Trimming took 2 bases from V and 7 from J, leaving 12 bases between them. The CDR3 loop spans 13 amino acids. The CDR3: CASSINGRWEQYF. As DNA, the CDR3 is TGTGCCAGTAGTATAAATGGGCGTTGGGAGCAGTACTTC.

V and J are TRBV28 and TRBJ2-7, with 11 bases identical to TRBD2. The V gene end was trimmed by 2 bases and the J gene end by 4 bases; junction bases not matched to a gene: 4. Germline V CDR1 and CDR2: MDHEN, SYDVKM. The CDR3 is 15 amino acids. This CDR3 is CASSLGPSGGYEQYF. The DNA of the CDR3 is TGTGCCAGCAGTTTAGGGCCTAGCGGGGGGTACGAGCAGTACTTC.

The V gene is TRBV15, the J gene TRBJ2-5; D remains unclear. The tail of the sequence fits TRBJ2-7 better, so the J call may be wrong. Germline V gene data show CDR1 as LNHNV and CDR2 as YYDKDF (reference sequence). This CDR3 has 18 amino acids. The CDR3 spells CATSRGPIRTWALYEQYF. CDR3 nucleotides: TGTGCCACCAGCAGAGGCCCCATCCGTACATGGGCGCTCTACGAGCAGTACTTC.

This clone has more than one count but fewer than ten. The chain recombines TRBV9 with TRBJ1-6; D is possibly TRBD1 (5 bases). CDR3 length: 16 residues. Germline lookup yields CDR1 SGDLS and CDR2 YYNGEE. V dropped 0 bases and J dropped 7 bases, with 14 bases sitting between them. The CDR3 region is CASSVGIRGRNSPLHF. The CDR3 DNA sequence: TGTGCCAGCAGCGTAGGAATTCGGGGGAGGAATTCACCCCTCCACTTT.

The chain carries TRBV12-5 and TRBJ2-2, with 10 bases that match TRBD1. With 6 bases clipped from V and 0 bases from J, the junction kept 7 bases outside the gene matches. Germline loops: CDR1 LGHNT, CDR2 FRNRAP. The CDR3 sequence is 17 residues long. CDR3 region: CASGVTGTGANTGELFF. CDR3 in DNA: TGTGCTAGTGGAGTAACAGGGACAGGGGCGAACACCGGGGAGCTGTTTTTT.

In nucleotides, the CDR3 is TGTGCCAGCAGTTCCTCAACACAGGGTTTTGGTGGCTACACCTTC. This gives the protein CASSSSTQGFGGYTF. The chain is built from TRBV28 and TRBJ1-2, with D perhaps matching TRBD1 (6 bases). This CDR3 comprises 15 residues. Germline V gene data show CDR1 as MDHEN and CDR2 as SYDVKM. V lost 4 bases to trimming and J lost 7 bases, with 19 bases between them.

V is TRBV18 and J is TRBJ2-2, with 9 bases aligning to TRBD1. The V and J ends lost 5 bases and 1 base, in that order; junction bases with no gene match: 2. This CDR3 has 15 amino acids. Germline V gene data show CDR1 as KGHSH and CDR2 as LQKENI. The chain's CDR3 is CASSAGQGNTGELFF. DNA of the CDR3: TGTGCCAGCTCAGCGGGACAGGGGAACACCGGGGAGCTGTTTTTT.

A word on this clone: A read error is likely, as this CDR3 ends without the conserved phenylalanine or tryptophan. The chain has TRBV7-9 and TRBJ1-3; perhaps TRBD1 as D (5 bases). CDR1 is SEHNR, CDR2 FQNEAQ, per germline (reference sequence). V dropped 7 bases and J dropped 3 bases, with 16 bases sitting between them. The CDR3 extends over 15 amino acids. CDR3 in DNA: TGTGCCAGCAACGGTTCGGGGGTAGGTGGAAACACCATATATCTT. Its protein product is CASNGSGVGGNTIYL.

The chain employs TRBV27 and TRBJ1-2; 7 bases align to TRBD1. The CDR3 is 13 residues long. Germline assignment: CDR1 MNHEY and CDR2 SMNVEV (reference sequence). V dropped 4 bases and J dropped 10; count of bases not matched to a gene: 9. CDR3: CASSSQTGDVYTF. Here the CDR3 DNA reads TGTGCCAGCAGTTCCCAAACAGGGGACGTCTACACCTTC.

The genes are TRBV29-1 and TRBJ2-1; TRBD2 matches at 10 bases. The CDR3 runs 14 residues. After removal of 4 bases from V and 10 bases from J, the junction contained 10 bases not matched to a gene. CDR1 and CDR2 from the germline V gene are SQVTM and ANQGSEA. CDR3 in DNA: TGCAGCGTTGGGGCTAGCGGGAGTTTCGGCGAGCAGTTCTTC. Protein product: CSVGASGSFGEQFF.

The chain combines TRBV13 with TRBJ2-7; no reliable D call. CDR3 length: 12 residues. In germline, CDR1 is PRHDT, CDR2 FYEKMQ (reference sequence). Trimming cost V 3 bases and J 5 bases, with 8 bases left between them. The chain's CDR3 is CASSFKRNEQYF. The CDR3 nucleotides are TGTGCCAGCAGCTTTAAGAGGAACGAGCAGTACTTC.

The chain carries TRBV6-1 and TRBJ2-7; D is possibly TRBD2 (6 bases). The V gene's germline CDR1 is MNHNS and CDR2 SASEGT. This CDR3 contains 13 residues. Trimming removed 6 bases from V and 0 bases from J, with 9 bases in between. CDR3 coding DNA: TGTGCCAGCAGCCCGGGACTCTCCTACGAGCAGTACTTC. Its protein is CASSPGLSYEQYF.

The chain couples TRBV5-1 to TRBJ1-1; TRBD1 aligns across 10 bases. V lost 3 bases to trimming and J lost 2 bases; unmatched junction nucleotides: 4. Germline assignment: CDR1 SGHRS and CDR2 YFSETQ. This CDR3 contains 15 residues. The CDR3 sequence is CASSSGQGRNTEAFF. The CDR3, as DNA: TGCGCCAGCAGCTCGGGACAGGGGAGAAACACTGAAGCTTTCTTT.

The chain has TRBV6-4 and TRBJ2-7; TRBD2 matches 8 bases. Germline values: CDR1 MRHNA, CDR2 SNTAGT. With 8 bases clipped from V and 3 bases from J, the junction kept 9 bases outside the gene matches. The CDR3 is made up of 14 amino acids. The CDR3 DNA sequence: TGTGCCAGCCGGCCGGGACTAGTGGGCTACGAGCAGTACTTC. Protein: CASRPGLVGYEQYF.